This T cell receptor (beta chain) was recorded in a study of cytomegalovirus exposure and HLA in healthy donors. About the study: A data release that came early held some 79 million unique TCRs from HLA-typed donors.

Concerning this clone itself: No antigen is known for it. Since the CDR3 does not end with the conserved phenylalanine or tryptophan, this likely comes from a read error.

It was healthy bone marrow donors who served as donors. General observations from the study: The listing of roughly 160 TCR beta chains classed them as cytomegalovirus-associated.

Primers included in the PCR were 60 Vbeta and 13 Jbeta primers. Sequencing used immunoSEQ multiplex PCR; TCRdb keeps in-frame clones, though not all of them. The profile shows approximately 160,000 clones, 65% to 85% of them singletons. The sample comprised PBMCs. The origin of this receptor is a woman in her 40s in good health and CMV-seropositive.

The CDR3: CASSYWVGVGEQYL. CDR3 DNA sequence: TGCGCCAGCAGCTACTGGGTGGGAGTGGGTGAGCAGTACCTC. V is TRBV4-3 and J is TRBJ2-7; possibly TRBD2 for D (5 bases). The germline gives CDR1 LGHNA, CDR2 YSLEER. V lost 5 bases and J 7 bases, leaving 18 bases between the germline ends. CDR3 length: 14 residues.